This TCR beta chain comes out of a study of blood T cell repertoires in COVID-19. Study at large: Samples representing acute and convalescent COVID-19 were sourced from the United States, Italy and Spain.

Assay used: immunoSEQ multiplex PCR; TCRdb lists only in-frame clones, some missing. The sample lists a few hundred thousand clones; 70% to 90% were seen once. With V trimmed by 3 bases and J by 2 bases, 8 bases remained unmatched. Germline V CDR1 and CDR2: GTSNPN, SVGIG (reference sequence). The CDR3 runs to 15 residues. The sequence was obtained from a young woman with COVID-19, enrolled during active disease. This sequence joins TRBV30 and TRBJ1-1; 8 positions match TRBD1. Sequencing used peripheral blood. The CDR3 loop is CAWSTLPGGNTEAFF. The DNA of the CDR3 is TGTGCCTGGAGCACATTACCAGGGGGCAACACTGAAGCTTTCTTT.